The 16 T cell receptor beta chains listed next were all sequenced from one sample in a study of blood T cell repertoires in COVID-19. The repertoire was sequenced with immunoSEQ multiplex PCR; TCRdb's copy has only in-frame clones and lacks some. The sample includes 30,000 to 45,000 clones, roughly 73% of them seen just once. Source material: peripheral blood. The source of these receptors is a man aged 55 to 70 with acute or convalescent COVID-19.

The sample holds one count of this clone. The chain couples TRBV5-4 to TRBJ2-3, with 9 bases lining up with TRBD2. The V gene end was trimmed by 0 bases and the J gene end by 0 bases; junction bases not matched to a gene: 2. The CDR3 sequence is 16 residues long. The germline V gene has CDR1 SGHNT and CDR2 YYREEE (reference sequence). As DNA, the CDR3 is TGTGCCAGCAGCTTGGGAAGCGGGGGGAGCACAGATACGCAGTATTTT. This translates into CASSLGSGGSTDTQYF.

The V call is TRBV4-2, the J call TRBJ2-3; D might be TRBD1 (6 bases). Deletions cut 4 bases from V and 3 bases from J, with 17 bases between. CDR3 length: 16 amino acids. The germline V gene encodes CDR1 LGHNA and CDR2 YNFKEQ. Written as DNA, the CDR3 is TGTGCCAGCAGCCCGCGGCAGGGGATTGTGACAGATACGCAGTATTTT. Its protein is CASSPRQGIVTDTQYF.

The CDR3 loop is CASSLVAVGYGYTF. The CDR3 region has the DNA TGTGCCAGCAGCTTAGTAGCGGTGGGGTATGGCTACACCTTC. The V call is TRBV7-2, the J call TRBJ1-2; D is unclear. The CDR3 runs 14 residues. Trimming pared 1 base from V and 5 bases from J, leaving 11 bases between. Germline V lookup: CDR1 SGHTA, CDR2 FQGNSA.

The gene calls are TRBV11-2 and TRBJ1-1; tentative D call: TRBD1 (6 bases). The V and J ends lost 1 base and 0 bases respectively, with 18 bases between them. CDR3 length: 18 amino acids. From germline, CDR1 is SGHAT and CDR2 FQNNGV. The CDR3 region has the DNA TGTGCCAGCAGCTTAGGGGTCTCGGGACACTACATGAACACTGAAGCTTTCTTT. Translated, it gives CASSLGVSGHYMNTEAFF.

The rearrangement uses TRBV5-4 and TRBJ1-2; 7 nucleotides match TRBD1. The CDR3 spans 14 residues. J lost 0 bases, V lost 4 bases, and 3 bases had no gene match. Germline V gene lookup returns CDR1 SGHNT and CDR2 YYREEE (reference sequence). Written as DNA, the CDR3 is TGTGCCAGCAGCCGGGACAGCTCTAACTATGGCTACACCTTC. Translated: CASSRDSSNYGYTF. Full variable domain (outside the CDR3, taken from reference TRBV5-4 and TRBJ1-2): ETGVTQSPTHLIKTRGQQVTLRCSSQSGHNTVSWYQQALGQGPQFIFQYYREEENGRGNFPPRFSGLQFPNYSSELNVNALELDDSALYLCASSRDSSNYGYTFGSGTRLTVV.

CDR3 residues: CASSLTTETQYF. The CDR3, as DNA: TGTGCCAGCAGCTTGACTACAGAGACCCAGTACTTC. The rearrangement links TRBV7-2 to TRBJ2-5, with D possibly being TRBD2 (5 bases). Germline CDR1 reads SGHTA; CDR2 reads FQGNSA. This CDR3 contains 12 residues. Trimming took off 3 bases at V and 4 bases at J, with 6 bases between the two ends.

The chain couples TRBV5-6 to TRBJ1-1, with 8 bases that match TRBD1. This CDR3 has 16 amino acids. The ends lost 3 bases at V and 0 bases at J; junction bases unmatched: 7. Germline lookup yields CDR1 SGHDT and CDR2 YYEEEE. CDR3 sequence (DNA): TGTGCCAGCAGCTACAGATTGGACAGGGTGAACACTGAAGCTTTCTTT. Residues: CASSYRLDRVNTEAFF.

V and J are TRBV19 and TRBJ1-1; the match to TRBD1 covers 8 bases. Per germline, CDR1 LNHDA and CDR2 SQIVND (reference sequence). The CDR3 length is 13 residues. J was trimmed by 5 bases and V by 7 bases; bases with no gene match: 6. The CDR3 loop reads CASTGGWQTEAFF. CDR3 DNA sequence: TGTGCCAGTACAGGGGGCTGGCAGACTGAAGCTTTCTTT.

The V call is TRBV4-3, the J call TRBJ1-6; weak D call: TRBD1 (5 bases). V lost 3 bases and J lost 14, with 23 bases in between. CDR1 is LGHNA, CDR2 YSLEER, per germline. CDR3 length: 16 residues. CDR3: CASSQGLSAGDFTLHF. The CDR3 bases are TGCGCCAGCAGCCAGGGCCTTAGCGCGGGGGATTTCACCCTCCACTTT.

The rearrangement links TRBV5-4 to TRBJ1-1, with 7 bases aligning to TRBD1. V was clipped by 4 bases and J by 11 bases; unmatched bases: 11. Per the germline V gene, CDR1 is SGHNT and CDR2 is YYREEE (reference sequence). The CDR3 length is 13 residues. The CDR3 loop reads CASSQWGRQGAFF. DNA for the CDR3: TGTGCCAGCAGCCAATGGGGCCGACAGGGTGCTTTCTTT.

A remark on this clone: The sample has other DNA sequences that encode this CDR3 too. This chain uses TRBV6-5 with TRBJ1-1; D might be TRBD1 (6 bases). V was pared by 2 bases and J by 2 bases, with 9 bases between. This CDR3 is 14 amino acids long. In germline, CDR1 is MNHEY, CDR2 SVGAGI. The CDR3 bases are TGTGCCAGCAGTTACGGGACACTCAACACTGAAGCTTTCTTT. It encodes CASSYGTLNTEAFF.

The chain joins TRBV27 to TRBJ2-7; tentative D call: TRBD2 (7 bases). The CDR3 consists of 15 residues. With 3 bases removed from V and 4 bases from J, the gap between germline ends came to 16 bases. Germline CDR1 reads MNHEY; CDR2 reads SMNVEV (reference sequence). The CDR3 loop reads CASSFLAGEGYEQYF. As DNA, the CDR3 is TGTGCCAGCAGTTTCCTGGCAGGGGAGGGGTACGAGCAGTACTTC.

This chain uses TRBV27 with TRBJ2-7, with a tentative D call TRBD2 (5 bases). The germline V and J ends were trimmed by 4 bases and 6 bases, with 19 bases remaining between them. This CDR3 spans 15 amino acids. Germline V CDR1 and CDR2: MNHEY, SMNVEV (reference sequence). The CDR3 loop is CASSSAPRPRGEQYF. CDR3 coding DNA: TGTGCCAGCAGTTCCGCCCCAAGGCCCCGGGGCGAGCAGTACTTC.

DNA of the CDR3: TGTGCCAGCAGTCTGGACAGGGGCGTCTATGGCTACACCTTC. As protein: CASSLDRGVYGYTF. The chain employs TRBV27 and TRBJ1-2; 9 bases map to TRBD1. The germline gives CDR1 MNHEY, CDR2 SMNVEV (reference sequence). V shed 5 bases, J shed 4 bases, and the junction held 5 bases outside the gene matches. This CDR3 spans 14 amino acids.

The V and J genes are TRBV6-5 and TRBJ2-5, with D tentatively TRBD1 (6 bases). Trimming stripped 6 bases from V and 5 bases from J, with 13 bases between. The CDR3 extends over 13 amino acids. Germline V lookup: CDR1 MNHEY, CDR2 SVGAGI. CDR3: CASRETGQETQYF. The CDR3 DNA reads as TGTGCCAGCAGGGAGACAGGTCAGGAGACCCAGTACTTC.

This chain connects TRBV28 to TRBJ2-3; TRBD2 matches 7 bases. Germline V CDR1 and CDR2: MDHEN, SYDVKM. This CDR3 region has 15 residues. The V and J ends lost 5 bases and 3 bases, in that order; junction bases with no gene match: 8. CDR3 region: CASSLGLLGTDTQYF. CDR3 nucleotides: TGTGCCAGCAGTCTGGGACTACTTGGTACAGATACGCAGTATTTT. The entire variable domain, with the rest obtained from reference TRBV28 and TRBJ2-3, is as follows: DVKVTQSSRYLVKRTGEKVFLECVQDMDHENMFWYRQDPGLGLRLIYFSYDVKMKEKGDIPEGYSVSREKKERFSLILESASTNQTSMYLCASSLGLLGTDTQYFGPGTRLTVL.